This passage covers 4 T cell receptor beta chains from one sample sequenced in a study of T cell clusters in autoimmune cytopenias (dated by TCRdb to about 2019). The data were produced on an Illumina MiSeq. TRB rearrangements were amplified by multiplex PCR using a touch-down protocol with TRB-A and TRB-B primer pools mixed in one tube. TCRdb reanalyzed the reads, keeping one entry per CDR3 protein sequence and omitting DNA. The sample table gives about 4,900 distinct CDR3 sequences. The top ten constitute around 17% of the sample. Each sample's TRB amplification started from around 0.25 ug of peripheral blood genomic DNA, which corresponds to 38,000 or so genome equivalents. The sequencing input was peripheral blood. The receptors here all came from a human donor with an autoimmune cytopenia or autoimmune hepatitis (not recorded which).

This clonotype is identified as large from frequency. This sequence joins TRBV29-1 and TRBJ2-7. Looked up from germline, CDR1 is SQVTM and CDR2 is ANQGSEA. CDR3 length equals 11 residues. The CDR3: CSVGELYEQYF.

The chain is built from TRBV28 and TRBJ1-5. The V gene's germline CDR1 is MDHEN and CDR2 SYDVKM. The CDR3 totals 15 residues. The CDR3 region is CASSLWGGSNQPQHF.

V usage is TRBV18 and J usage is TRBJ1-1; absent DNA, TCRdb's TRBD1 call cannot be checked. This CDR3 has 14 residues. In germline, CDR1 is KGHSH, CDR2 LQKENI. CDR3 loop: CASSIQARETEAFF.

V gene TRBV27 combines with J gene TRBJ2-2. The CDR3 extends over 14 amino acids. CDR1 and CDR2 from the germline V gene are MNHEY and SMNVEV (reference sequence). The CDR3 here is CASKSGGITGELFF.